This TCR beta chain was sequenced during a study of T cell responses to AZD1222 COVID-19 vaccine. Repertoires were generated with immunoSEQ multiplex PCR, while TCRdb's copy carries only in-frame clones and drops some. The repertoire holds approximately 130,000 clones, with approximately 85% as singletons. The CDR3 runs 16 residues. The J segment lost 7 bases and the V segment lost 4 bases, leaving 12 bases of the junction unmatched. Germline loops: CDR1 MDHEN, CDR2 SYDVKM. With regard to this clone: Antigen specificity is unknown.

Overall study results and limits: Recipients of AZD1222 seropositive at baseline numbered only 5 or 6.

This TCR was sampled from an adult in good health. The sample in question was peripheral blood, obtained on day 0 of AZD1222 vaccination. This rearrangement joins TRBV28 to TRBJ2-1; 8 nucleotides align to TRBD2. The CDR3 nucleotides are TGTGCCAGCAGTTCCCCAGCGGGAGCGGGACCAAATGAGCAGTTCTTC. Translation: CASSSPAGAGPNEQFF.